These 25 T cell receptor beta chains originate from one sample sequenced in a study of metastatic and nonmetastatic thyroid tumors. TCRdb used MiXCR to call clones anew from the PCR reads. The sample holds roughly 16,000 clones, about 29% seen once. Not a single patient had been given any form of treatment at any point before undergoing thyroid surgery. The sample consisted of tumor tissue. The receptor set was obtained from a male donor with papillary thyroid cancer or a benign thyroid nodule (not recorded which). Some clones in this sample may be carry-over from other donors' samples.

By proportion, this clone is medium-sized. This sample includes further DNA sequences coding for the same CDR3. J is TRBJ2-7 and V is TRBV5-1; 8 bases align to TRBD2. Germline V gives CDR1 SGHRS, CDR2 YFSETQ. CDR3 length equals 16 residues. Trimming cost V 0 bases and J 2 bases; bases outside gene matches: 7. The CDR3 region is CASSLGPGLGAYEQYF. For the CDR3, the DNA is TGCGCCAGCAGCTTGGGTCCGGGACTAGGGGCCTACGAGCAGTACTTC. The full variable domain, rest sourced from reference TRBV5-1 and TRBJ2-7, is KAGVTQTPRYLIKTRGQQVTLSCSPISGHRSVSWYQQTPGQGLQFLFEYFSETQRNKGNFPGRFSGRQFSNSRSEMNVSTLELGDSALYLCASSLGPGLGAYEQYFGPGTRLTVT.

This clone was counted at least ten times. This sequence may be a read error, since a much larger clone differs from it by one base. As DNA, the CDR3 is TGTGCCAGCAGGTACACTAGCGGGAGCTCCTACGAGCAGTACTTC. This translates into CASRYTSGSSYEQYF. The V gene is TRBV6-5, the J gene TRBJ2-7; 11 nucleotides align to TRBD2. The CDR3 contains 15 residues. Germline V gene sequence: CDR1 MNHEY, CDR2 SVGAGI. V lost 6 bases and J lost 0; bases outside the gene matches: 4.

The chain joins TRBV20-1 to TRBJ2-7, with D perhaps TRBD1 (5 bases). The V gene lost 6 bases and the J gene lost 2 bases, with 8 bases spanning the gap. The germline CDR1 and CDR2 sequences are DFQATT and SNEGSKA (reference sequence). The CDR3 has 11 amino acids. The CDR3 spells CSARQTYEQYF. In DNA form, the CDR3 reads TGCAGTGCCAGACAGACCTACGAGCAGTACTTC.

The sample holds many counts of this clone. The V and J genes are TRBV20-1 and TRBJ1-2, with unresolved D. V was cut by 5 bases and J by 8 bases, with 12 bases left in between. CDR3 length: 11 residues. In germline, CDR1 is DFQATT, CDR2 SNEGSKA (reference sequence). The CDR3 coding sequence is TGCAGTGCTCGTCAGACTGCCGGCTACACCTTC. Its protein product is CSARQTAGYTF.

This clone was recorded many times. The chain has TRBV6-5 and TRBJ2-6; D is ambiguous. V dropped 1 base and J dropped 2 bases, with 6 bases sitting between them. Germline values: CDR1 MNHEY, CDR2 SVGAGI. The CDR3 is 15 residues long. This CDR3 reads CASSYWSAGANVLTF. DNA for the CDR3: TGTGCCAGCAGTTACTGGTCTGCTGGGGCCAACGTCCTGACTTTC.

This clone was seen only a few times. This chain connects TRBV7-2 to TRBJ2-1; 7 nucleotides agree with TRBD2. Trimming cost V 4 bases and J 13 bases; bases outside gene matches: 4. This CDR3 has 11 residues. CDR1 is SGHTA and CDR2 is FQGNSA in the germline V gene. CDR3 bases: TGTGCCAGCAGCTCGACAGCGGGACAGTTCTTC. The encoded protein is CASSSTAGQFF.

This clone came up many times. Here the CDR3 DNA reads TGTGCCAGCAGTGACGGGCAGGTCTTAGAAAACACCATATATTTT. This codes for CASSDGQVLENTIYF. This rearrangement joins TRBV25-1 to TRBJ1-3; D is unresolved. CDR1 and CDR2 from the germline V gene are MGHDK and SYGVNS. The CDR3 covers 15 residues. V was trimmed by 3 bases and J by 6 bases, leaving 15 bases between them.

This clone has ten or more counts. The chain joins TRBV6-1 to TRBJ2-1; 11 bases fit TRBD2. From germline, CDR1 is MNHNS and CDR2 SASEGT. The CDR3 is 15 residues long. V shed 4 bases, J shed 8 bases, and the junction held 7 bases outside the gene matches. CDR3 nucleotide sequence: TGTGCCAGCAGTGTGGGACTAGCGGAAGTGGATGAGCAGTTCTTC. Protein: CASSVGLAEVDEQFF.

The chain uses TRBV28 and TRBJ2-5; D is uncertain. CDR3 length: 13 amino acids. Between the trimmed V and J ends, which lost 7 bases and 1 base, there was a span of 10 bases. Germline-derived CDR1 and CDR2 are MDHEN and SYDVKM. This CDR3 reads CASNGNTQETQYF. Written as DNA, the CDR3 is TGTGCCAGCAACGGCAACACCCAAGAGACCCAGTACTTC.

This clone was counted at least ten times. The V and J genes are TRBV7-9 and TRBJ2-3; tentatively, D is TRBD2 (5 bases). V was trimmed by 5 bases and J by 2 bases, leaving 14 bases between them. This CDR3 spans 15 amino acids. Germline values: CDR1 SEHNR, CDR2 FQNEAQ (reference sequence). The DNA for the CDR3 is TGTGCCAGCAGCCCCGGCCAGCGGAACACAGATACGCAGTATTTT. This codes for CASSPGQRNTDTQYF. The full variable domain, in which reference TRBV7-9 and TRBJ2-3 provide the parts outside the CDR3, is DTGVSQNPRHKITKRGQNVTFRCDPISEHNRLYWYRQTLGQGPEFLTYFQNEAQLEKSRLLSDRFSAERPKGSFSTLEIQRTEQGDSAMYLCASSPGQRNTDTQYFGPGTRLTVL.

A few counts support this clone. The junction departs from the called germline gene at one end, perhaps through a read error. The CDR3 DNA reads as TGTGCCACAAGTGAAGGGGCCCCCAAGGAGCAGTACTTC. It is translated as CATSEGAPKEQYF. V and J are TRBV24-1 and TRBJ2-7; D possibly corresponds to TRBD1 (5 bases). This CDR3 is built from 13 residues. Germline loops: CDR1 KGHDR, CDR2 SFDVKD.

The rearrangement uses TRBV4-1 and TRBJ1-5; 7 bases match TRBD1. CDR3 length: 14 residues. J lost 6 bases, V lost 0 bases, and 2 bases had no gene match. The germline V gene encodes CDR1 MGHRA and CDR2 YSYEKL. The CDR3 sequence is CASSQEQGFQPQHF. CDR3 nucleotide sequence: TGCGCCAGCAGCCAAGAACAGGGGTTTCAGCCCCAGCATTTT.

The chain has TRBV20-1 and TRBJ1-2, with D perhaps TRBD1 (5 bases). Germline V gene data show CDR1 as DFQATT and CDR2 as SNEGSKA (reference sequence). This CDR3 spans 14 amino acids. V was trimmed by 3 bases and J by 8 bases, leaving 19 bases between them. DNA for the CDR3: TGCAGTGCTAGCATGAGGGAGGGGTCATTCGGCTACACCTTC. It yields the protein CSASMREGSFGYTF.

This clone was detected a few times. The CDR3 bases are TGCAGTGCTAGACCCCAAAGGGGGGGGGCTGAAGCTTTCTTT. It codes for CSARPQRGGAEAFF. The rearrangement joins TRBV20-1 to TRBJ1-1; possible D gene TRBD1, 6 bases. Trimming removed 2 bases at V and 6 bases at J, with 16 bases between. Germline CDR1 reads DFQATT; CDR2 reads SNEGSKA (reference sequence). The CDR3 totals 14 residues.

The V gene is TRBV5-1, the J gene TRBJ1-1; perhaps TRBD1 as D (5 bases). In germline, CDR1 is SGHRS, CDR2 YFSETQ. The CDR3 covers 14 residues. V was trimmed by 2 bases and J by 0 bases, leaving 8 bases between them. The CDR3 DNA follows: TGCGCCAGCAGCTTATCACAGGTGAACACTGAAGCTTTCTTT. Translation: CASSLSQVNTEAFF.

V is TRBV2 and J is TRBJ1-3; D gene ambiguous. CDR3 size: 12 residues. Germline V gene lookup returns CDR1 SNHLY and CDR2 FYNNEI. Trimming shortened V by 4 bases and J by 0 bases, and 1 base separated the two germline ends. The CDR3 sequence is CASSVSGNTIYF. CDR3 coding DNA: TGTGCCAGCAGTGTCTCTGGAAACACCATATATTTT.

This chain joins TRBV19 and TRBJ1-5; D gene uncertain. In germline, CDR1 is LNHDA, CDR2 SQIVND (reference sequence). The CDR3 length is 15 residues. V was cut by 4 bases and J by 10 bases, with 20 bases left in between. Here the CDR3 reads CASSRAWAIPGPQHF. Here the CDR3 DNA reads TGTGCCAGTAGTAGGGCATGGGCCATCCCGGGACCCCAGCATTTT.

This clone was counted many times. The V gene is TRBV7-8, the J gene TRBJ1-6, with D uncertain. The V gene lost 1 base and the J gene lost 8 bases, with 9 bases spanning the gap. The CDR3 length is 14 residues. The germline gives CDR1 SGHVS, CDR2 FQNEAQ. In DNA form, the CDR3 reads TGTGCCAGCAGCTTAGAAACGGGTTATTCACCCCTCCACTTT. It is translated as CASSLETGYSPLHF. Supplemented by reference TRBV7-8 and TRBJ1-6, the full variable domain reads GAGVSQSPRYKVAKRGQDVALRCDPISGHVSLFWYQQALGQGPEFLTYFQNEAQLDKSGLPSDRFFAERPEGSVSTLKIQRTQQEDSAVYLCASSLETGYSPLHFGNGTRLTVT.

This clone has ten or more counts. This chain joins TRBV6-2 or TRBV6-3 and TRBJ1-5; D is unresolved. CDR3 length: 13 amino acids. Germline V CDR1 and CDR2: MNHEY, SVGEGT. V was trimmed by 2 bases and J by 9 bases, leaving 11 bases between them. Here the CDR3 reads CASSYPAGVPQHF. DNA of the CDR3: TGTGCCAGCAGTTACCCAGCCGGGGTGCCCCAGCATTTT.

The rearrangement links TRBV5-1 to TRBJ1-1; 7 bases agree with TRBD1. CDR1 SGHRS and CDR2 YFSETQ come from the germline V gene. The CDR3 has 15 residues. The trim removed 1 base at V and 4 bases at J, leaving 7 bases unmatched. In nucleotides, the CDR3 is TGCGCCAGCAGCTTGAGGGCAGGGGGATCCACTGAAGCTTTCTTT. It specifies CASSLRAGGSTEAFF. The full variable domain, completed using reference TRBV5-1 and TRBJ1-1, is KAGVTQTPRYLIKTRGQQVTLSCSPISGHRSVSWYQQTPGQGLQFLFEYFSETQRNKGNFPGRFSGRQFSNSRSEMNVSTLELGDSALYLCASSLRAGGSTEAFFGQGTRLTVV.

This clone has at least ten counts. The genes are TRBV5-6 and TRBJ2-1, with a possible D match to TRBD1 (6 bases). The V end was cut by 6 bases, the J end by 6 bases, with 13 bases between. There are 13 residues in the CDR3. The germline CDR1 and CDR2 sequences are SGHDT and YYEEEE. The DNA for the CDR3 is TGTGCCAGCAACTGGGGGCGTCGCAATGAGCAGTTCTTC. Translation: CASNWGRRNEQFF.

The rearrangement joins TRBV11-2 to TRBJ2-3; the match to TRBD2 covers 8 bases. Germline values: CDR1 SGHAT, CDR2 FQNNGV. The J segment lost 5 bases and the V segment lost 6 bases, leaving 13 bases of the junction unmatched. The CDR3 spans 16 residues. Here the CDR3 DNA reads TGTGCCAGCAGACGGGGGGTAGCGGGGAAGGAAGATACGCAGTATTTT. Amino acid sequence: CASRRGVAGKEDTQYF.

As DNA, the CDR3 is TGCAGTGCTAGCGGGTGTCTCACAGATACGCAGTATTTT. Residues: CSASGCLTDTQYF. V is TRBV20-1 and J is TRBJ2-3; D is uncertain. Trimming shortened V by 3 bases and J by 2 bases, and 9 bases separated the two germline ends. The germline V gene encodes CDR1 DFQATT and CDR2 SNEGSKA (reference sequence). This CDR3 is built from 13 residues.

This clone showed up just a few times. The CDR3 here is CASSYFYEQYF. As DNA, the CDR3 is TGTGCCAGCAGTTACTTCTACGAGCAGTACTTC. This chain connects TRBV6-2 or TRBV6-3 to TRBJ2-7; D not resolved. The CDR3 is made up of 11 amino acids. V shed 1 base and J shed 3 bases, with 1 base lying between them. The germline CDR1 and CDR2 sequences are MNHEY and SVGEGT.

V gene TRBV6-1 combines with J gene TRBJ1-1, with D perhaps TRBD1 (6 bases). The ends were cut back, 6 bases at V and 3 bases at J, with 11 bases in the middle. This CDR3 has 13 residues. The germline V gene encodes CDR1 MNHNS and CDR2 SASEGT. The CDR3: CASSQRGYTEAFF. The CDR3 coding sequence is TGTGCCAGCAGCCAGAGGGGGTACACTGAAGCTTTCTTT.